What follows are 10 T cell receptor beta chains derived from one specimen sequenced in a study of CD8 T cells in Susac syndrome. Random hexamers were used to reverse transcribe 0.5 to 1 ug of RNA. In TCRdb, the immunoSEQ multiplex PCR reads were re-called with MiXCR into one record per CDR3 protein. Of under 200,000 distinct CDR3 sequences in the sample, 90% to 95% were seen once. The sample consisted of CD4+ T cells from PBMCs. The receptor set was obtained from a human donor with Susac syndrome.

The genes are TRBV12-3 or TRBV12-4 and TRBJ1-1, with D perhaps TRBD1 (5 bases). Trimming took off 3 bases at V and 7 bases at J, with 12 bases between the two ends. CDR3 length: 13 amino acids. Written as DNA, the CDR3 is TGTGCCAGCAGTTTTACCGGGGGGGGTGAAGCTTTCTTT. Translated, it gives CASSFTGGGEAFF.

This chain uses TRBV18 with TRBJ2-7, with 11 bases identical to TRBD2. The CDR3 runs 14 residues. After removal of 6 bases from V and 4 bases from J, the junction contained 5 bases not matched to a gene. From germline, CDR1 is KGHSH and CDR2 LQKENI. As DNA, the CDR3 is TGTGCCAGCTCGATGGTAGCGGGAGGGTACGAGCAGTACTTC. Amino acids: CASSMVAGGYEQYF.

CDR3 sequence reads: CASSLGQAEIYEQYF. CDR3 nucleotide sequence: TGCGCCAGCAGCTTGGGACAGGCCGAGATCTACGAGCAGTACTTC. The chain combines TRBV5-1 with TRBJ2-7; possible D gene TRBD1, 6 bases. With 0 bases removed from V and 3 bases from J, the gap between germline ends came to 13 bases. The germline gives CDR1 SGHRS, CDR2 YFSETQ. This CDR3 region has 15 residues.

The chain carries TRBV2 and TRBJ2-5; either TRBD1 or TRBD2 may supply D (5 bases each). The ends were cut back, 8 bases at V and 1 base at J, with 14 bases in the middle. Germline CDR1 SNHLY, CDR2 FYNNEI. The CDR3 has 14 amino acids. The CDR3: CASSRGTVQETQYF. CDR3 nucleotides: TGTGCCAGCTCCCGTGGGACGGTCCAAGAGACCCAGTACTTC.

A word on this clonotype: At one of its ends the junction is not consistent with the germline gene, which may arise from a read error. The V and J genes are TRBV7-7 and TRBJ2-1; D remains ambiguous. CDR1 and CDR2 (germline): SSHAT, FNYEAQ (reference sequence). CDR3 length: 13 residues. The DNA for the CDR3 is TGTGCTAGCAGCTTAGGCAGCAACAATGAGCAGTTCTTC. Its translation: CASSLGSNNEQFF.

The rearrangement links TRBV9 to TRBJ2-5; 9 bases match TRBD2. V was clipped by 0 bases and J by 2 bases; unmatched bases: 5. The CDR3 spans 16 residues. Germline CDR1 reads SGDLS; CDR2 reads YYNGEE. CDR3 amino acids: CASSVGGAGGQETQYF. CDR3 coding DNA: TGTGCCAGCAGCGTAGGCGGAGCGGGGGGTCAAGAGACCCAGTACTTC.

The gene calls are TRBV19 and TRBJ1-1; D not certain. Germline assignment: CDR1 LNHDA and CDR2 SQIVND (reference sequence). V was cut by 6 bases and J by 0 bases, with 8 bases left in between. The CDR3 contains 13 residues. CDR3 DNA sequence: TGTGCCAGTAGGCGAAGAATGAACACTGAAGCTTTCTTT. Residues: CASRRRMNTEAFF.

CDR3 DNA: TGTGCCAGCAGCCGCTACGGGGGGGCCTACGAGCAGTACTTC. Amino acids: CASSRYGGAYEQYF. The chain has TRBV3-1 and TRBJ2-7; TRBD2 matches 8 bases. The CDR3 extends over 14 amino acids. Germline CDR1 LGHDT, CDR2 YNNKEL (reference sequence). Trimming cost V 4 bases and J 2 bases; bases outside gene matches: 4.

V and J are TRBV20-1 and TRBJ1-5, with 8 nucleotides matching TRBD1. Germline CDR1 DFQATT, CDR2 SNEGSKA (reference sequence). V shed 3 bases and J 3 bases; nucleotides not matched to a gene: 4. The CDR3 is made up of 14 amino acids. CDR3 sequence: CSARTGDYNQPQHF. In DNA form, the CDR3 reads TGCAGTGCTAGGACAGGGGATTACAATCAGCCCCAGCATTTT.

The V gene is TRBV2, the J gene TRBJ1-5, with no clear D. V was pared by 2 bases and J by 7 bases, with 9 bases between. CDR1 and CDR2 from the germline V gene are SNHLY and FYNNEI. The CDR3 is 13 amino acids. The CDR3 here is CASSERLGQPQHF. The DNA of the CDR3 is TGTGCCAGCAGTGAACGGTTGGGACAGCCCCAGCATTTT.